This T cell receptor beta chain was recovered during a study of siplizumab effects on memory and regulatory T cells. The ends were cut back, 3 bases at V and 6 bases at J, with 12 bases in the middle. This CDR3 has 14 amino acids. CDR1 is LNHDA and CDR2 is SQIVND in the germline V gene (reference sequence). Study conclusions and caveats: Alloreactive sequences whose origin lay in unstimulated CD4+ memory cells were significantly reduced by siplizumab. Researchers could not give a naive or memory phenotype to roughly 80-96% of proliferating CD4+ or CD8+ clones.

In each sample, roughly 10^5 TCR templates were assayed. This table comes from immunoSEQ multiplex PCR, and its TCRdb copy is limited to in-frame clones, with some not included. The sample has over 65,000 clones; roughly 94% are singletons. About this clone itself: Its antigen is unidentified.

Material for sequencing was CD8+ T cells sorted from blood. The receptor was derived from a human donor in good health. V gene TRBV19 combines with J gene TRBJ1-5, with D possibly TRBD1 on 5 matching bases. The CDR3 DNA reads TGTGCCAGTAGTATTAAAGGGGCGAGTCAGCCCCAGCATTTT. This sequence encodes CASSIKGASQPQHF.